This TCR beta chain was sequenced in a study of tumor-infiltrating lymphocytes in primary liver carcinoma. Study-wide context: Yields of productive TCRbeta reads ranged from roughly 3.65 to 7.5 million per sample and were similar across tissue types.

Each 20-30 mg portion of unsorted bulk tissue served as the source for co-extraction of RNA and DNA. The investigators made TCR beta cDNA from about 500 ng total RNA, using a constant-region primer. For TCR beta, libraries were produced by three nested multiplex PCR rounds using slightly modified ARM-PCR. Two initial PCR rounds of about 10 cycles each paired TRBV1-TRBV30 forward primers with a C-beta reverse primer. TCRdb passed the multiplex PCR reads through MiXCR, listing each CDR3 protein once. The sample contains about 96,000 distinct CDR3 sequences, about 73% of which appear only once. Germline CDR1 and CDR2: KGHSH and LQKENI. This CDR3 region has 15 residues. J lost 0 bases, V lost 4 bases, and 6 bases had no gene match. About this clonotype itself: What it recognizes is unknown.

Study observations and caveats: Tumor-adjacent and tumor-blood pairs displayed less overlap than did pairs of tumor regions.

The chain has TRBV18 and TRBJ2-7; TRBD1 matches at 7 bases. The TCR was taken from a man in his forties or fifties with primary liver carcinoma and hepatitis B virus infection. Material for sequencing was tumor-adjacent normal liver tissue. For the CDR3, the DNA is TGTGCCAGCTCACTAGGACAGGTTCGCTCCTACGAGCAGTACTTC. As protein: CASSLGQVRSYEQYF.